These 2 T cell receptor beta chains originate from one sample sequenced in a study of blood T cell repertoires in COVID-19. Repertoires were generated with immunoSEQ multiplex PCR, while TCRdb's copy carries only in-frame clones and drops some. The table includes over 100,000 clones, about 91% detected once. The source material was peripheral blood. The receptors derive from a young man with acute or convalescent COVID-19.

The J gene is TRBJ2-3, the V gene TRBV18; 8 bases match TRBD1. CDR1 is KGHSH, CDR2 LQKENI, per germline. The CDR3 extends over 16 amino acids. V shed 0 bases and J 5 bases; nucleotides not matched to a gene: 7. The CDR3 nucleotides read TGTGCCAGCTCACCACCTCGGCAGGGGGCTAAAGATACGCAGTATTTT. This gives the protein CASSPPRQGAKDTQYF.

The V call is TRBV15, the J call TRBJ1-5, with TRBD1 as a possible D gene (6 bases). Trimming removed 0 bases at V and 1 base at J, with 13 bases between. Germline CDR1 LNHNV, CDR2 YYDKDF (reference sequence). This CDR3 is built from 17 residues. The CDR3 spells CATSRDLWQGSNQPQHF. The DNA for the CDR3 is TGTGCCACCAGCAGAGATCTGTGGCAGGGGAGCAATCAGCCCCAGCATTTT.